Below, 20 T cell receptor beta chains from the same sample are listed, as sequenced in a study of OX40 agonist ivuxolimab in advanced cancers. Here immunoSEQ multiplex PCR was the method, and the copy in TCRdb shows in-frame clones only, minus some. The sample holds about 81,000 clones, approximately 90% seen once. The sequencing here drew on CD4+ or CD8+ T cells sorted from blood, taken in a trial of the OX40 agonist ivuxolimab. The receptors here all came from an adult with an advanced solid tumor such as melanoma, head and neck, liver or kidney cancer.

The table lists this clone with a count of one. The CDR3 sequence is CATSRAPQGAGNTIYF. CDR3 sequence (DNA): TGTGCCACCAGCAGAGCCCCTCAAGGGGCTGGAAACACCATATATTTT. The chain uses TRBV15 and TRBJ1-3, with D possibly TRBD1 on 5 matching bases. V was trimmed by 1 base and J by 2 bases, leaving 12 bases between them. Per the germline V gene, CDR1 is LNHNV and CDR2 is YYDKDF (reference sequence). The CDR3 spans 16 residues.

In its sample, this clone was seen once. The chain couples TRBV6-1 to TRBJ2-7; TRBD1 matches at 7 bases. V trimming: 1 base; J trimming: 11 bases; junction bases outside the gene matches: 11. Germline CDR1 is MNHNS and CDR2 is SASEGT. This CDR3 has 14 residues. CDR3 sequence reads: CASSEGIVAGGKYF. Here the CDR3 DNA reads TGTGCCAGCAGTGAAGGTATCGTGGCAGGGGGAAAGTACTTC.

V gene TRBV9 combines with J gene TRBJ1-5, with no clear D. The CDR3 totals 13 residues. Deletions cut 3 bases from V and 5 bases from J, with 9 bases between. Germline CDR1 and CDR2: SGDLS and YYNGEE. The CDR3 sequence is CASSALQDQPQHF. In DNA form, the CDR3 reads TGTGCCAGCAGCGCCTTACAAGATCAGCCCCAGCATTTT.

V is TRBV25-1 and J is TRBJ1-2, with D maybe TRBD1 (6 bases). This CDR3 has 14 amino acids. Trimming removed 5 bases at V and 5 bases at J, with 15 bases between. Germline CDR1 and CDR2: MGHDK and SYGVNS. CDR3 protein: CASSTGGSWYGYTF. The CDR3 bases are TGTGCCAGCAGTACGGGGGGCTCGTGGTATGGCTACACCTTC.

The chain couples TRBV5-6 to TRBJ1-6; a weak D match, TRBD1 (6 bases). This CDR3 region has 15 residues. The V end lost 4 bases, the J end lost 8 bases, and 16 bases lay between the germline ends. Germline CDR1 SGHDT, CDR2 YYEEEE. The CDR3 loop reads CASSDSQGYDSPLHF. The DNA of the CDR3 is TGTGCCAGCAGCGATTCACAGGGATATGATTCACCCCTCCACTTT.

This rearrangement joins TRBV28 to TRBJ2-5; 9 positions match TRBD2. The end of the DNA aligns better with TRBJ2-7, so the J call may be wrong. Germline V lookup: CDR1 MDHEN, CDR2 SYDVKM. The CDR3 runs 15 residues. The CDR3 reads CASPPRLAGSDEQYF. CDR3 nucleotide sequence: TGTGCCAGCCCCCCCCGGCTAGCGGGGTCCGACGAGCAGTACTTC.

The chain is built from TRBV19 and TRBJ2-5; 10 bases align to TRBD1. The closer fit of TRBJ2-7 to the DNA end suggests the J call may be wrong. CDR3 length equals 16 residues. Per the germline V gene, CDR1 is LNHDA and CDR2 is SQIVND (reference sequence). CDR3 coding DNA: TGTGCCAGTAGTTCCCACCGACAGGGGGCGCGGGCCGAGCAGTACTTC. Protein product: CASSSHRQGARAEQYF.

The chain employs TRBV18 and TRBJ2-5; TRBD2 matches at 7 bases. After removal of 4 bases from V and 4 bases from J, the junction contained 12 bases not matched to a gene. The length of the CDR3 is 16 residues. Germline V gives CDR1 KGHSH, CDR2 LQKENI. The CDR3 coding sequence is TGTGCCAGCTCACTCCAGACTAGCCTCTCGGGAGAGACCCAGTACTTC. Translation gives CASSLQTSLSGETQYF. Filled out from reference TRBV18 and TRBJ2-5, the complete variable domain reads NAGVMQNPRHLVRRRGQEARLRCSPMKGHSHVYWYRQLPEEGLKFMVYLQKENIIDESGMPKERFSAEFPKEGPSILRIQQVVRGDSAAYFCASSLQTSLSGETQYFGPGTRLLVL.

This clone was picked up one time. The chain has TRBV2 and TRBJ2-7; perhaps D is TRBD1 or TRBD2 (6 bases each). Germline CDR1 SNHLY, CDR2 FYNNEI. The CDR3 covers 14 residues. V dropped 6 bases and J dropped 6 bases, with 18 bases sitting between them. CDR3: CASRLEGGLGEQYF. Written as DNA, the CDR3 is TGTGCCAGCAGGCTGGAGGGGGGCCTCGGCGAGCAGTACTTC.

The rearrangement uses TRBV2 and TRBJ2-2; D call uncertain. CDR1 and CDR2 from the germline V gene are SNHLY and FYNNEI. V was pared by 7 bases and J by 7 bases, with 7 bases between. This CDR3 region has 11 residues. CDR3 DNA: TGTGCCAGCACCCTAAGCGGGGAGCTGTTTTTT. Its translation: CASTLSGELFF.

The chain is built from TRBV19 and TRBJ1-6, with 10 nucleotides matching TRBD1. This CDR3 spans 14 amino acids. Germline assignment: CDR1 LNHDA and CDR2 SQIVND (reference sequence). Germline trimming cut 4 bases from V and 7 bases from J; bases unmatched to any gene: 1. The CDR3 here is CASSRQGANSPLHF. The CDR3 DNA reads TGTGCCAGTAGTAGACAGGGGGCCAATTCACCCCTCCACTTT.

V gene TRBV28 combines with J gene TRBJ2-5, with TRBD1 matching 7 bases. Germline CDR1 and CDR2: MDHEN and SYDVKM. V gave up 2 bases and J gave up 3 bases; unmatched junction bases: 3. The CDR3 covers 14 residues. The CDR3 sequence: CASSLGQAKETQYF. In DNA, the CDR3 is TGTGCCAGCAGTTTAGGACAGGCGAAAGAGACCCAGTACTTC.

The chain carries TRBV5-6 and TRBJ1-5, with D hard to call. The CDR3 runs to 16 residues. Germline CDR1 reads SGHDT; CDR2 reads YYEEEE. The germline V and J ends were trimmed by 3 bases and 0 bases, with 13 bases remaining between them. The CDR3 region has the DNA TGTGCCAGCAGCTCTTGGGCTTTATCTAGCAATCAGCCCCAGCATTTT. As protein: CASSSWALSSNQPQHF.

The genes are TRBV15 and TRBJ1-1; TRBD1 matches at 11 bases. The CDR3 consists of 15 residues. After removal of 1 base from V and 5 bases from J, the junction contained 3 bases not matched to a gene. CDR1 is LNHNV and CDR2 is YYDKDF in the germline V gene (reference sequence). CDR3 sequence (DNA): TGTGCCACCAGCAGAGCAGGGACAGGGGGGACTGAAGCTTTCTTT. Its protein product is CATSRAGTGGTEAFF.

Written as DNA, the CDR3 is TGTGCCAGCGCCGGAGAACTCTACGAGCAGTACTTC. Translation gives CASAGELYEQYF. The V call is TRBV28, the J call TRBJ2-7; D not resolved. Trimming took 8 bases from V and 3 from J, leaving 11 bases between them. Germline V lookup: CDR1 MDHEN, CDR2 SYDVKM. This CDR3 contains 12 residues.

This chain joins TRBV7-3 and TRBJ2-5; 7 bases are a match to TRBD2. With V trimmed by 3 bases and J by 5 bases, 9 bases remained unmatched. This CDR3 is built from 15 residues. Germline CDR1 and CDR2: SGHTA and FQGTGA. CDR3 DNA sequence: TGTGCCAGCAGCTTGACTAGAGCGGGGTGGGAGACCCAGTACTTC. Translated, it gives CASSLTRAGWETQYF.

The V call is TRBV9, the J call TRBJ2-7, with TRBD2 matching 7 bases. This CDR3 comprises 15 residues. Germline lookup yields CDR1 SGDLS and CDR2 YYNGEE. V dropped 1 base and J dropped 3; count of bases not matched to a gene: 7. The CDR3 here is CASSVSGAGDYEQYF. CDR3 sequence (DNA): TGTGCCAGCAGCGTAAGTGGGGCGGGGGACTACGAGCAGTACTTC.

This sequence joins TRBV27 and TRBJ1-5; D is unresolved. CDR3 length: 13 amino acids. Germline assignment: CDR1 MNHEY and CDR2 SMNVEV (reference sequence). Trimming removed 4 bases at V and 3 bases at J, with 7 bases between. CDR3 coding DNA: TGTGCCAGCAGTTGGAATTTCAATCAGCCCCAGCATTTT. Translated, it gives CASSWNFNQPQHF.

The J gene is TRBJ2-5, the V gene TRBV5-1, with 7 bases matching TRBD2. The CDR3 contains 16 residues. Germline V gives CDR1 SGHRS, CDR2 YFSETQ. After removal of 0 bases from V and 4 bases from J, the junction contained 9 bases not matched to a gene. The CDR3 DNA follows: TGCGCCAGCAGCTTGGCCGGGCGGGGAGGGAGAGAGACCCAGTACTTC. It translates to CASSLAGRGGRETQYF.

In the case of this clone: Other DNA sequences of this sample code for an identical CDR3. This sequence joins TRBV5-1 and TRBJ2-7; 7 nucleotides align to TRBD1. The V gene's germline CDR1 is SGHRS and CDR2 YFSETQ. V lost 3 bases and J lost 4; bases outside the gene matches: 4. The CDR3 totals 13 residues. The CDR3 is CASSSTGRYEQYF. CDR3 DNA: TGCGCCAGCAGCTCGACAGGGCGGTACGAGCAGTACTTC.